The 25 T cell receptor beta chains presented below share a single source sample, sequenced in a study of shared clonotypes between healthy human individuals. Profiled with immunoSEQ multiplex PCR; TCRdb holds only in-frame clones, not every one. Found here are about 2.3 million clones, less than 95% of them singletons; the top ten hold around 0.4%. Sequencing was carried out using naive CD4+ T cells from PBMCs. Subset: CD45RA+ positively selected. These receptors all come from a man in his late teens or twenties in good health. Some clones in this sample may be carry-over from other donors' samples.

As DNA, the CDR3 is TGTGCCAGCTCACCTTCATGGGACAGGTATTTCAATGAGCAGTTCTTC. Translation gives CASSPSWDRYFNEQFF. This chain links TRBV18 with TRBJ2-1; TRBD1 matches 8 bases. CDR1 and CDR2 (germline): KGHSH, LQKENI. The CDR3 is 16 amino acids. V shed 3 bases, J shed 6 bases, and the junction held 10 bases outside the gene matches.

The chain recombines TRBV2 with TRBJ1-4; 11 bases agree with TRBD1. This CDR3 is 14 amino acids long. CDR1 and CDR2 from the germline V gene are SNHLY and FYNNEI. Trimming at V came to 6 bases and at J to 6 bases, leaving 3 bases not matched to a gene. This chain's CDR3 is CASRGTGGYEKLFF. CDR3 DNA sequence: TGTGCCAGCAGGGGGACAGGGGGTTATGAAAAACTGTTTTTT.

The rearrangement links TRBV29-1 to TRBJ2-3, with 7 bases fitting TRBD1. This CDR3 has 16 residues. Germline CDR1 is SQVTM and CDR2 is ANQGSEA. The ends lost 2 bases at V and 0 bases at J; junction bases unmatched: 8. The CDR3 DNA follows: TGCAGCGTTGAATATTTTTGGACAGGAAGCACAGATACGCAGTATTTT. This translates into CSVEYFWTGSTDTQYF.

In the case of this clone: Additional DNA sequences in this sample encode the identical CDR3. This chain links TRBV5-4 with TRBJ2-3; TRBD1 matches at 10 bases. CDR1 and CDR2 from the germline V gene are SGHNT and YYREEE (reference sequence). This CDR3 comprises 14 residues. V trimming: 7 bases; J trimming: 3 bases; junction bases outside the gene matches: 5. The CDR3 spells CASRGTGVTDTQYF. The CDR3 DNA follows: TGTGCCAGCCGCGGGACAGGGGTAACAGATACGCAGTATTTT.

V gene TRBV7-9 combines with J gene TRBJ1-1, with 8 bases lining up with TRBD1. V lost 4 bases to trimming and J lost 7 bases; unmatched junction nucleotides: 8. CDR1 SEHNR and CDR2 FQNEAQ come from the germline V gene (reference sequence). The CDR3 sequence is 14 residues long. CDR3 DNA sequence: TGTGCCAGCAGCTCTCGACAGGGGAAGGGTGAAGCTTTCTTT. This codes for CASSSRQGKGEAFF.

The chain uses TRBV6-6 and TRBJ2-7; no clear D gene. Germline CDR1 reads MNHNY; CDR2 reads SVGAGI (reference sequence). This CDR3 contains 16 residues. V lost 0 bases and J lost 2, with 14 bases in between. The CDR3, as DNA: TGTGCCAGCAGTTACTCGAATCCCGATGTAACCTACGAGCAGTACTTC. It is translated as CASSYSNPDVTYEQYF.

The V call is TRBV28, the J call TRBJ1-4, with 7 bases identical to TRBD1. The germline V gene encodes CDR1 MDHEN and CDR2 SYDVKM. V lost 3 bases, J lost 5 bases, and 6 bases stayed unmatched. The CDR3 has 15 amino acids. As DNA, the CDR3 is TGTGCCAGCAGTTTGGGACAGCACCCCAATGAAAAACTGTTTTTT. Protein sequence: CASSLGQHPNEKLFF.

Only a few counts were recorded for this clone. The J gene is TRBJ1-4, the V gene TRBV7-9; the D gene is possibly TRBD1 (6 bases). The CDR3 contains 14 residues. The V end lost 5 bases, the J end lost 8 bases, and 15 bases lay between the germline ends. The germline V gene has CDR1 SEHNR and CDR2 FQNEAQ (reference sequence). The CDR3 coding sequence is TGTGCCAGCAGCACGACAGGCAGGAAGGAAAAACTGTTTTTT. As protein: CASSTTGRKEKLFF. The full variable domain, in which reference TRBV7-9 and TRBJ1-4 provide the parts outside the CDR3, is DTGVSQNPRHKITKRGQNVTFRCDPISEHNRLYWYRQTLGQGPEFLTYFQNEAQLEKSRLLSDRFSAERPKGSFSTLEIQRTEQGDSAMYLCASSTTGRKEKLFFGSGTQLSVL.

This chain joins TRBV18 and TRBJ1-5; TRBD1 is a possible D gene (6 bases). Deletions cut 6 bases from V and 0 bases from J, with 15 bases between. The CDR3 is made up of 16 amino acids. The germline V gene encodes CDR1 KGHSH and CDR2 LQKENI. The CDR3: CASSPRTDYSNQPQHF. In DNA form, the CDR3 reads TGTGCCAGCTCCCCCCGGACAGACTATAGCAATCAGCCCCAGCATTTT.

This chain joins TRBV7-6 and TRBJ1-1; D is unclear. The V gene's germline CDR1 is SGHVS and CDR2 FNYEAQ. The CDR3 is 14 amino acids. Deletions cut 1 base from V and 6 bases from J, with 12 bases between. The CDR3 DNA reads TGTGCCAGCAGCTTAGACCTTCCCCCCGCTGAAGCTTTCTTT. Its protein product is CASSLDLPPAEAFF.

This clone appeared once. The V call is TRBV27, the J call TRBJ2-6, with D unresolved. The germline V gene encodes CDR1 MNHEY and CDR2 SMNVEV (reference sequence). Trimming removed 4 bases from V and 2 bases from J, with 6 bases in between. The CDR3 totals 14 residues. As DNA, the CDR3 is TGTGCCAGCAGTTACAGTGCTGGGGCCAACGTCCTGACTTTC. This gives the protein CASSYSAGANVLTF.

In the case of this clone: In the same sample, other DNA sequences code for this CDR3. The V and J genes are TRBV6-5 and TRBJ2-5, with a weak D call TRBD1 (5 bases). This CDR3 contains 15 residues. V was trimmed by 6 bases and J by 1 base, leaving 15 bases between them. CDR1 MNHEY and CDR2 SVGAGI come from the germline V gene. This chain's CDR3 is CASSRHTGTQETQYF. The CDR3 DNA sequence: TGTGCCAGCAGCCGACATACAGGAACCCAAGAGACCCAGTACTTC.

This sequence joins TRBV5-4 and TRBJ2-3, with no clear D. The CDR3 extends over 16 amino acids. Per germline, CDR1 SGHNT and CDR2 YYREEE (reference sequence). V shed 1 base and J shed 2 bases, with 14 bases lying between them. CDR3 bases: TGTGCCAGCAGCTTGAGGTTTTTCGGATCCACAGATACGCAGTATTTT. This translates into CASSLRFFGSTDTQYF.

This rearrangement joins TRBV18 to TRBJ1-3; D perhaps matches TRBD1 (5 bases). This CDR3 has 16 amino acids. The germline V gene encodes CDR1 KGHSH and CDR2 LQKENI. Between the trimmed V and J ends, which lost 4 bases and 7 bases, there was a span of 20 bases. CDR3 protein: CASSLSGTDVVNTIYF. CDR3 bases: TGTGCCAGCTCACTATCCGGGACTGACGTGGTGAACACCATATATTTT.

The V gene is TRBV18, the J gene TRBJ2-1; D might be TRBD2 (6 bases). V gave up 0 bases and J gave up 6 bases, with 9 bases separating them. The CDR3 has 14 amino acids. Per germline, CDR1 KGHSH and CDR2 LQKENI. Here the CDR3 DNA reads TGTGCCAGCTCACCACCGGAGGGGAGCAATGAGCAGTTCTTC. Its translation: CASSPPEGSNEQFF.

The V gene is TRBV6-5, the J gene TRBJ2-5; TRBD1 agrees at 8 bases. The V and J ends lost 0 bases and 5 bases, in that order; junction bases with no gene match: 5. There are 15 residues in the CDR3. The germline gives CDR1 MNHEY, CDR2 SVGAGI. The CDR3 coding sequence is TGTGCCAGCAGTTACTCGGCAGGGGGCAGTGAGACCCAGTACTTC. Protein product: CASSYSAGGSETQYF.

V usage is TRBV29-1 and J usage is TRBJ2-1; TRBD2 agrees at 7 bases. V trimming: 7 bases; J trimming: 4 bases; junction bases outside the gene matches: 13. The CDR3 runs to 15 residues. The germline V gene has CDR1 SQVTM and CDR2 ANQGSEA. The CDR3 coding sequence is TGCAGCGGCCGGGGAAGCGGGATAGGGTACAATGAGCAGTTCTTC. It yields the protein CSGRGSGIGYNEQFF.

Here the CDR3 reads CASSSGIDRGEKLFF. DNA of the CDR3: TGTGCCAGCAGCTCGGGGATAGACAGGGGTGAAAAACTGTTTTTT. This sequence joins TRBV5-4 and TRBJ1-4; 8 bases are shared with TRBD1. After removal of 3 bases from V and 7 bases from J, the junction contained 8 bases not matched to a gene. The CDR3 runs 15 residues. From germline, CDR1 is SGHNT and CDR2 YYREEE (reference sequence).

The chain combines TRBV28 with TRBJ2-3; D might be TRBD2 (5 bases). CDR1 and CDR2 from the germline V gene are MDHEN and SYDVKM. V shed 5 bases and J shed 4 bases, with 16 bases lying between them. The CDR3 sequence is 15 residues long. This CDR3 reads CASSKRRRRADTQYF. In DNA, the CDR3 is TGTGCCAGCAGTAAGCGCCGGAGGCGGGCAGATACGCAGTATTTT.

CDR3 DNA: TGTGCCAGCAGTTCCAATCCGGGACAGGGGAGTGAAAAACTGTTTTTT. Translation: CASSSNPGQGSEKLFF. The rearrangement joins TRBV28 to TRBJ1-4, with 10 bases aligning to TRBD1. The CDR3 totals 16 residues. CDR1 MDHEN and CDR2 SYDVKM come from the germline V gene. Trimming removed 4 bases from V and 7 bases from J; junction bases left unmatched: 9.

V and J are TRBV5-6 and TRBJ1-2, with D hard to call. Germline V gene data show CDR1 as SGHDT and CDR2 as YYEEEE. Trimming stripped 1 base from V and 1 base from J, with 8 bases between. This CDR3 spans 14 amino acids. CDR3 sequence: CASSLPPINYGYTF. The DNA for the CDR3 is TGTGCCAGCAGCTTGCCACCAATTAACTATGGCTACACCTTC.

CDR3 bases: TGTGCCAGCAGCTTAGCTGTACTAGCGGGAGTGATTACAGATACGCAGTATTTT. Amino acid sequence: CASSLAVLAGVITDTQYF. The chain employs TRBV7-9 and TRBJ2-3; 11 nucleotides match TRBD2. The length of the CDR3 is 18 residues. Trimming removed 0 bases from V and 3 bases from J; junction bases left unmatched: 8. Germline CDR1 reads SEHNR; CDR2 reads FQNEAQ (reference sequence).

The chain is built from TRBV5-1 and TRBJ1-2; the D is unclear. Deletions cut 4 bases from V and 7 bases from J, with 17 bases between. This CDR3 is 14 amino acids long. CDR1 and CDR2 from the germline V gene are SGHRS and YFSETQ. CDR3 sequence (DNA): TGCGCCAGCAGCGACCTCCGGGGAGAAACTGGCTACACCTTC. Amino acid sequence: CASSDLRGETGYTF.

This rearrangement joins TRBV2 to TRBJ2-7, with D perhaps matching TRBD1 (6 bases). This CDR3 is 12 amino acids long. Looked up from germline, CDR1 is SNHLY and CDR2 is FYNNEI. V gave up 3 bases and J gave up 7 bases, with 10 bases separating them. The CDR3 region has the DNA TGTGCCAGCAGTGATGACAGGCGAGAGCAGTACTTC. Translating gives CASSDDRREQYF.

The rearrangement links TRBV7-9 to TRBJ2-3; TRBD2 agrees at 7 bases. V lost 5 bases, J lost 3 bases, and 11 bases stayed unmatched. This CDR3 spans 16 amino acids. From germline, CDR1 is SEHNR and CDR2 FQNEAQ (reference sequence). The CDR3 DNA reads as TGTGCCAGCAGCCCACTGGGGGGGGTGAGGACAGATACGCAGTATTTT. Residues: CASSPLGGVRTDTQYF.